This passage covers 20 T cell receptor beta chains from one sample sequenced in a study of long-term antiretroviral therapy in people with HIV. The libraries were made with immunoSEQ v3.0 at survey level. Sequencing was performed with immunoSEQ multiplex PCR; in TCRdb, only in-frame clones are kept and a portion is missing. This repertoire shows under 8,500 clones, about 76% found once; its top ten account for roughly 30%. The starting material was unsorted PBMCs, obtained 0.2 years after starting antiretroviral therapy. Receptors originate from a man aged 40-49 years with HIV.

This sequence joins TRBV5-1 and TRBJ2-2; 7 bases are a match to TRBD1. The CDR3 runs to 16 residues. V was clipped by 0 bases and J by 7 bases; unmatched bases: 9. Germline V gene data show CDR1 as SGHRS and CDR2 as YFSETQ. In nucleotides, the CDR3 is TGCGCCAGCAGCTTGGGACAGGGTCGGTACAACGGGGAGCTGTTTTTT. Its protein is CASSLGQGRYNGELFF.

The sample holds a few counts of this clone. The CDR3 region is CASSIVANEQFF. In nucleotides, the CDR3 is TGTGCCAGCAGCATCGTAGCGAATGAGCAGTTCTTC. The chain is built from TRBV5-6 and TRBJ2-1; D possibly corresponds to TRBD2 (5 bases). CDR3 length equals 12 residues. From germline, CDR1 is SGHDT and CDR2 YYEEEE. Trimming removed 4 bases at V and 7 bases at J, with 9 bases between. Filled out from reference TRBV5-6 and TRBJ2-1, the complete variable domain reads DAGVTQSPTHLIKTRGQQVTLRCSPKSGHDTVSWYQQALGQGPQFIFQYYEEEERQRGNFPDRFSGHQFPNYSSELNVNALLLGDSALYLCASSIVANEQFFGPGTRLTVL.

The V and J genes are TRBV18 and TRBJ1-2; D ambiguous. The CDR3 covers 16 residues. CDR1 KGHSH and CDR2 LQKENI come from the germline V gene. Trimming removed 6 bases at V and 5 bases at J, with 22 bases between. The DNA for the CDR3 is TGTGCCAGCTCCCCTGAAGGTGGCTTTCTTGGTTATGGCTACACCTTC. Its protein product is CASSPEGGFLGYGYTF.

The V call is TRBV6-5, the J call TRBJ1-6, with D perhaps TRBD1 (5 bases). V was clipped by 0 bases and J by 12 bases, with 18 bases between them. The CDR3 spans 16 residues. CDR1 is MNHEY, CDR2 SVGAGI, per germline. The CDR3 DNA follows: TGTGCCAGCAGTTACTCCGGGGCTAATCTCCTTCGACCCCTCCACTTT. Translation: CASSYSGANLLRPLHF.

The chain uses TRBV6-5 and TRBJ1-1, with TRBD1 identical over 9 bases. J gave up 5 bases and V 6 bases, and 7 bases lay outside the gene matches. Germline V gene data show CDR1 as MNHEY and CDR2 as SVGAGI. The CDR3 loop spans 14 amino acids. The CDR3 DNA sequence: TGTGCCAGCAGCCGGGACAGGGATACTACTGAAGCTTTCTTT. It specifies CASSRDRDTTEAFF.

The V gene is TRBV7-9, the J gene TRBJ2-7; TRBD1 aligns across 8 bases. The J segment lost 7 bases and the V segment lost 5 bases, leaving 10 bases of the junction unmatched. The CDR3 is 14 residues long. Germline CDR1 reads SEHNR; CDR2 reads FQNEAQ (reference sequence). Written as DNA, the CDR3 is TGTGCCAGCAGCCCTCGACAGGGGCAAACGGAGCAGTACTTC. This encodes CASSPRQGQTEQYF.

This clone was observed a handful of times. The missing conserved phenylalanine or tryptophan at the end of this CDR3 makes a read error likely. The DNA is omitted, as the CDR3 cannot be located on it reliably, and the CDR3 follows TCRdb's listing. This rearrangement joins TRBV20-1 to TRBJ1-2; the D call of TRBD1 is as the table states it, not checked on the DNA. 10 amino acids form the CDR3, both terminal residues included. Germline V gene lookup returns CDR1 DFQATT and CDR2 SNEGSKA (reference sequence). The CDR3 sequence is CSADNRVRAI.

The chain combines TRBV9 with TRBJ1-1, with unresolved D. In germline, CDR1 is SGDLS, CDR2 YYNGEE. V was pared by 0 bases and J by 4 bases, with 13 bases between. The CDR3 has 15 amino acids. CDR3 protein: CASSVAAAFSTEAFF. The CDR3 DNA follows: TGTGCCAGCAGCGTAGCGGCGGCCTTCAGCACTGAAGCTTTCTTT.

The count of this clone is one. CDR3 nucleotides: TGTGCCAGCACCCGAGAATTACTAAGGGAGCTGTTTTTT. It encodes CASTRELLRELFF. The rearrangement joins TRBV7-9 to TRBJ2-2; D is uncertain. Germline CDR1 SEHNR, CDR2 FQNEAQ (reference sequence). The CDR3 runs 13 residues. The V end was cut by 7 bases, the J end by 9 bases, with 15 bases between.

The rearrangement joins TRBV10-3 to TRBJ1-2; possibly TRBD1 for D (5 bases). V dropped 2 bases and J dropped 4 bases, with 8 bases sitting between them. The germline V gene encodes CDR1 ENHRY and CDR2 SYGVKD. The CDR3 loop spans 13 amino acids. Written as DNA, the CDR3 is TGTGCCATCAGTGAGCCGGGGGGCTATGGCTACACCTTC. It specifies CAISEPGGYGYTF.

This clone was recorded once. J is TRBJ1-4 and V is TRBV25-1; TRBD1 matches at 10 bases. V shed 6 bases, J shed 8 bases, and the junction held 6 bases outside the gene matches. The germline V gene encodes CDR1 MGHDK and CDR2 SYGVNS. The CDR3 is 14 residues long. Here the CDR3 reads CASRPGQGREKLFF. The CDR3 nucleotides are TGTGCCAGCAGACCGGGACAGGGGAGGGAAAAACTGTTTTTT.

This clone has only a few counts. The rearrangement joins TRBV6-5 to TRBJ1-5; D is undetermined. Germline assignment: CDR1 MNHEY and CDR2 SVGAGI. This CDR3 region has 12 residues. Trimming shortened V by 8 bases and J by 3 bases, and 8 bases separated the two germline ends. The CDR3, as DNA: TGTGCCAGCCGGACGTACAATCAGCCCCAGCATTTT. This codes for CASRTYNQPQHF.

This chain uses TRBV30 with TRBJ1-1, with TRBD1 matching 7 bases. Germline loops: CDR1 GTSNPN, CDR2 SVGIG (reference sequence). After removal of 3 bases from V and 10 bases from J, the junction contained 14 bases not matched to a gene. The CDR3 contains 14 residues. The chain's CDR3 is CAWRGTGDPKGAFF. CDR3 bases: TGTGCCTGGAGGGGAACAGGGGACCCAAAGGGAGCTTTCTTT.

This chain uses TRBV4-1 with TRBJ1-4; D perhaps matches TRBD1 (5 bases). CDR3 length: 16 residues. With 1 base removed from V and 0 bases from J, the gap between germline ends came to 9 bases. Germline V lookup: CDR1 MGHRA, CDR2 YSYEKL. For the CDR3, the DNA is TGCGCCAGCAGCCAAGGGTTGGGGGCAACTAATGAAAAACTGTTTTTT. Protein product: CASSQGLGATNEKLFF.

The chain combines TRBV11-2 with TRBJ1-1, with D uncertain. Germline V gene lookup returns CDR1 SGHAT and CDR2 FQNNGV. V lost 1 base, J lost 2 bases, and 8 bases lay in between. The CDR3 consists of 14 residues. The CDR3 loop is CASSLGRINTEAFF. The CDR3 nucleotides read TGTGCCAGCAGCTTAGGGCGGATAAACACTGAAGCTTTCTTT.

This clone was observed a few times. The J gene is TRBJ2-7, the V gene TRBV4-1; D possibly corresponds to TRBD2 (6 bases). CDR1 and CDR2 (germline): MGHRA, YSYEKL. This CDR3 spans 17 amino acids. Trimming took 1 base from V and 0 from J, leaving 16 bases between them. The CDR3 DNA follows: TGCGCCAGCAGCCAAGGCAACCGGGACGGGAGCTCCTACGAGCAGTACTTC. It yields the protein CASSQGNRDGSSYEQYF.

The genes are TRBV7-9 and TRBJ1-2; a possible D gene is TRBD1 (5 bases). Trimming took 1 base from V and 8 from J, leaving 17 bases between them. CDR1 is SEHNR, CDR2 FQNEAQ, per germline (reference sequence). The CDR3 sequence is 15 residues long. CDR3 amino acids: CASSLGISGGDGYTF. In nucleotides, the CDR3 is TGTGCCAGCAGCTTAGGAATTAGTGGGGGGGACGGCTACACCTTC. Full variable domain (outside the CDR3, taken from reference TRBV7-9 and TRBJ1-2): DTGVSQNPRHKITKRGQNVTFRCDPISEHNRLYWYRQTLGQGPEFLTYFQNEAQLEKSRLLSDRFSAERPKGSFSTLEIQRTEQGDSAMYLCASSLGISGGDGYTFGSGTRLTVV.

The rearrangement uses TRBV6-5 and TRBJ1-1; no definite D call. This CDR3 is 14 amino acids long. Deletions cut 1 base from V and 1 base from J, with 7 bases between. Looked up from germline, CDR1 is MNHEY and CDR2 is SVGAGI. CDR3 region: CASSYWIGNTEAFF. DNA for the CDR3: TGTGCCAGCAGTTACTGGATCGGGAACACTGAAGCTTTCTTT.

V usage is TRBV29-1 and J usage is TRBJ2-1; 8 bases line up with TRBD2. The germline V gene encodes CDR1 SQVTM and CDR2 ANQGSEA. V lost 6 bases, J lost 4 bases, and 11 bases stayed unmatched. This CDR3 is 15 amino acids long. DNA of the CDR3: TGCAGCGTAGCTCTCGGGGGGGCCGAATACAATGAGCAGTTCTTC. It translates to CSVALGGAEYNEQFF.

This chain links TRBV27 with TRBJ2-1, with a weak D call TRBD1 (5 bases). Trimming removed 6 bases at V and 7 bases at J, with 10 bases between. This CDR3 contains 12 residues. Germline V CDR1 and CDR2: MNHEY, SMNVEV (reference sequence). In DNA form, the CDR3 reads TGTGCCAGCAGAGGCGACAGTAATGAGCAGTTCTTC. It translates to CASRGDSNEQFF.